What follows describes a single TCR beta chain. The antigen is undetermined. A multiplex PCR was run with 60 Vbeta primers and 13 Jbeta primers. Repertoires were generated with immunoSEQ multiplex PCR, while TCRdb's copy carries only in-frame clones and drops some. The sample lists around 150,000 clones; roughly 72% were seen once. V lost 8 bases to trimming and J lost 0 bases; unmatched junction nucleotides: 9. The CDR3 is made up of 16 amino acids. The germline V gene has CDR1 MNHNY and CDR2 SVGAGI (reference sequence). This sample was taken from a study of cytomegalovirus exposure and HLA in healthy donors. Whole-study results and caveats: Several of the most significant clusters were apparently associated with common viral pathogens in a later analysis. CMV serostatus was the only immune exposure information that was available. Clonal expansion, a later analysis showed, was greater in HLA-associated TCR beta chains than in equally common others.

The J gene is TRBJ1-1, the V gene TRBV6-6; the match to TRBD1 covers 10 bases. The TCR comes from a man aged 35-49 years in good health and CMV-seronegative. The sequencing sample was made of PBMCs. The CDR3 sequence is CASHTRDRGLNTEAFF. The CDR3 DNA reads TGTGCCAGCCACACGCGGGACAGGGGTTTGAACACTGAAGCTTTCTTT.